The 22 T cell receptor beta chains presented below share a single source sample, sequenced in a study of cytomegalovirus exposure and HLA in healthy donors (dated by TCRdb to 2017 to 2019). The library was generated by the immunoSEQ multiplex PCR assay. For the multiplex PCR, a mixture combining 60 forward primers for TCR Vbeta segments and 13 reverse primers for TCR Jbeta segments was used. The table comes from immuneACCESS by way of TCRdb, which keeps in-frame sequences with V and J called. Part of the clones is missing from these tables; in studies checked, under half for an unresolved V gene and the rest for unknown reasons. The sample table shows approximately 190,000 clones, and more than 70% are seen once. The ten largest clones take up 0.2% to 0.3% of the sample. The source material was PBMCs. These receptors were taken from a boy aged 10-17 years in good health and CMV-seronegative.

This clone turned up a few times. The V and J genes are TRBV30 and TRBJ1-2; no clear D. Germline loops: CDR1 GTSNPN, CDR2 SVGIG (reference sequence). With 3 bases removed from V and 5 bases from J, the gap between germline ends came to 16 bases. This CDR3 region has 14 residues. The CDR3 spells CAWSPQLGGYGYTF. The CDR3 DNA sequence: TGTGCCTGGAGCCCACAGCTGGGAGGATATGGCTACACCTTC. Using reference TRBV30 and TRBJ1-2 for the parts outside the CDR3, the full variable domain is SQTIHQWPATLVQPVGSPLSLECTVEGTSNPNLYWYRQAAGRGLQLLFYSVGIGQISSEVPQNLSASRPQDRQFILSSKKLLLSDSGFYLCAWSPQLGGYGYTFGSGTRLTVV.

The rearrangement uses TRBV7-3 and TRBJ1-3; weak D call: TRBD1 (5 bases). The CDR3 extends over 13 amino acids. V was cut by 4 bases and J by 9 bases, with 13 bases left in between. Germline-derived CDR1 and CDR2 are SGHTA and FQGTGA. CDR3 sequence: CASSYGGGGTIYF. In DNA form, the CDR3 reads TGTGCCAGCAGCTACGGTGGGGGGGGCACCATATATTTT.

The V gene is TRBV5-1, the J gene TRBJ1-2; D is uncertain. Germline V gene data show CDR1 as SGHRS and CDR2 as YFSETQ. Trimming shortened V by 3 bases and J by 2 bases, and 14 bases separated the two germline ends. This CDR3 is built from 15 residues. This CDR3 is CASSSTVGRNYGYTF. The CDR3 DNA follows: TGCGCCAGCAGCTCCACTGTGGGCAGAAACTATGGCTACACCTTC.

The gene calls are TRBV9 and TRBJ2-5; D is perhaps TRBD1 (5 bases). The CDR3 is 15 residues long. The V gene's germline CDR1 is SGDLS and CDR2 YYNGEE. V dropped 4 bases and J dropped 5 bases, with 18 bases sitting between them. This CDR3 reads CASSPHLGLVETQYF. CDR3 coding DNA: TGTGCCAGCAGCCCTCACTTGGGGCTAGTGGAGACCCAGTACTTC.

CDR3 bases: TGTGCCAGCTCACCGGGACAGGGGGTAACAGATACGCAGTATTTT. This translates into CASSPGQGVTDTQYF. This chain uses TRBV18 with TRBJ2-3, with 11 nucleotides matching TRBD1. This CDR3 is built from 15 residues. CDR1 is KGHSH and CDR2 is LQKENI in the germline V gene. The ends lost 3 bases at V and 3 bases at J; junction bases unmatched: 2.

The CDR3 coding sequence is TGTGCCAGCAGCTTGGGGCCGACAGGGGGCAACACTGAAGCTTTCTTT. Its protein product is CASSLGPTGGNTEAFF. This chain links TRBV5-6 with TRBJ1-1, with 10 bases lining up with TRBD1. CDR3 size: 16 residues. Germline V CDR1 and CDR2: SGHDT, YYEEEE. V shed 0 bases and J 2 bases; nucleotides not matched to a gene: 4.

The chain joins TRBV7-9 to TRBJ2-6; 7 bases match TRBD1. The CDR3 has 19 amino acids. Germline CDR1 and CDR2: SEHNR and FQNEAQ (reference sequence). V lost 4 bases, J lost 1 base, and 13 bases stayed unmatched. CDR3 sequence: CASSSLQGLLASGANVLTF. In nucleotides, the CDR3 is TGTGCCAGCAGCTCGCTACAGGGGTTGTTGGCTTCTGGGGCCAACGTCCTGACTTTC.

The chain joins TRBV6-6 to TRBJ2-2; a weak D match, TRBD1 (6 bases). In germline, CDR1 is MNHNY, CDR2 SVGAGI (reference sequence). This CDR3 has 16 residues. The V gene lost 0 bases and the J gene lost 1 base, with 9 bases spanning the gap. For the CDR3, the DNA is TGTGCCAGCAGTTACTCGGGACATTGGAACACCGGGGAGCTGTTTTTT. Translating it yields CASSYSGHWNTGELFF.

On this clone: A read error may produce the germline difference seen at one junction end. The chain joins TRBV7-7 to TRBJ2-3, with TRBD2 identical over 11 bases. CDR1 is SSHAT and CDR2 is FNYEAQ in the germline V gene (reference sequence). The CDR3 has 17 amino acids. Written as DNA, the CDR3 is TGTGCTAGCAGCTCTAGGCCGGGACTAGCGGGCACAGATACGCAGTATTTT. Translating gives CASSSRPGLAGTDTQYF.

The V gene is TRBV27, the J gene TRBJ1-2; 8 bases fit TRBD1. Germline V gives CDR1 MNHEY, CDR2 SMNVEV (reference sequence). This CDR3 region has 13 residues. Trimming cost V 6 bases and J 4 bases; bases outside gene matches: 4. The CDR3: CASSGGQVYGYTF. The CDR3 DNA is TGTGCCAGCAGCGGGGGACAGGTCTATGGCTACACCTTC.

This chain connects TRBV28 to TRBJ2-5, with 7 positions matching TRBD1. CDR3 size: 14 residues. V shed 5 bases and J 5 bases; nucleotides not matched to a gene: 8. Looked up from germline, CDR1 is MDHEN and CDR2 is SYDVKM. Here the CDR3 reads CASSIHRGSETQYF. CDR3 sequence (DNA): TGTGCCAGCAGTATCCACAGGGGTTCGGAGACCCAGTACTTC.

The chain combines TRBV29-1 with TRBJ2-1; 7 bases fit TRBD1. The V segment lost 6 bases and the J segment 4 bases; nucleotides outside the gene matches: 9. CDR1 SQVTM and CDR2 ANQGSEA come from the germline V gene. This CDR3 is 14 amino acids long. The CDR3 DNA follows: TGCAGCGTACCCGGGACAGCAGATTACAATGAGCAGTTCTTC. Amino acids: CSVPGTADYNEQFF.

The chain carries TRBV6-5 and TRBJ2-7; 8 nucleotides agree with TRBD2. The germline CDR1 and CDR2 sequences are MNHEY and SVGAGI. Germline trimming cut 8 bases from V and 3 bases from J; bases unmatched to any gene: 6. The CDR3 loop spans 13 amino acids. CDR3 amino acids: CASQRGPNYEQYF. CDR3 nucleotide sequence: TGTGCCAGCCAGCGGGGGCCGAACTACGAGCAGTACTTC.

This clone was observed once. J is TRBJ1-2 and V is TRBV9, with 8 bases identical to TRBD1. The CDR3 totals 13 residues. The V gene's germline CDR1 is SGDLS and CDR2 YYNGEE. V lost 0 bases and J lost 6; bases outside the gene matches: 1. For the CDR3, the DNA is TGTGCCAGCAGCGTAGGGACAGGGCATGGCTACACCTTC. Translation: CASSVGTGHGYTF.

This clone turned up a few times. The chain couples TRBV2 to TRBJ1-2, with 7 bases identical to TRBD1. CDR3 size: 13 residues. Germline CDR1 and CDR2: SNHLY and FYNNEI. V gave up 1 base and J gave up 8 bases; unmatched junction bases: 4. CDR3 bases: TGTGCCAGCAGTGAAGGACAGGGCGACGGCTACACCTTC. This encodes CASSEGQGDGYTF.

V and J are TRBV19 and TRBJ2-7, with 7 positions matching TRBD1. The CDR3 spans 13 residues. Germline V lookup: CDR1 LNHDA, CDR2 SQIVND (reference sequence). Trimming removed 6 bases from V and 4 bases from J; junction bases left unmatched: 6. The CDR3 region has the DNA TGTGCCAGTAGGGGACAGTCAATATACGAGCAGTACTTC. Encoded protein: CASRGQSIYEQYF.

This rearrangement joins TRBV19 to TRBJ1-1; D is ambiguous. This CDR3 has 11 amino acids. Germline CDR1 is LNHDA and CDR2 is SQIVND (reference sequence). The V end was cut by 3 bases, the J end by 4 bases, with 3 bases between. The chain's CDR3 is CASSMATEAFF. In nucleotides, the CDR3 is TGTGCCAGTAGTATGGCCACTGAAGCTTTCTTT.

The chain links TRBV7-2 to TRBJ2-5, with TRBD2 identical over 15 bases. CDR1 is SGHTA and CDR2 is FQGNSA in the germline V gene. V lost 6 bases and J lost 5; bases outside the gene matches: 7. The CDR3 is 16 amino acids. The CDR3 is CASRRTSGGAPETQYF. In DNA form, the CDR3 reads TGTGCCAGCAGGCGGACTAGCGGGGGGGCCCCGGAGACCCAGTACTTC. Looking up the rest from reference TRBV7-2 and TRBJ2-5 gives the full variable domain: GAGVSQSPSNKVTEKGKDVELRCDPISGHTALYWYRQSLGQGLEFLIYFQGNSAPDKSGLPSDRFSAERTGGSVSTLTIQRTQQEDSAVYLCASRRTSGGAPETQYFGPGTRLLVL.

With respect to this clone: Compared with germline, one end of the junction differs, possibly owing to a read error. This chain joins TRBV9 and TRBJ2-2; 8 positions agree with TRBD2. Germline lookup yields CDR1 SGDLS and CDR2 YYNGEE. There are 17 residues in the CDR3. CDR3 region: CAGSGGGSGAIHGELFF. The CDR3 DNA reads TGTGCCGGCAGCGGCGGGGGGTCGGGGGCGATACACGGGGAGCTGTTTTTT.

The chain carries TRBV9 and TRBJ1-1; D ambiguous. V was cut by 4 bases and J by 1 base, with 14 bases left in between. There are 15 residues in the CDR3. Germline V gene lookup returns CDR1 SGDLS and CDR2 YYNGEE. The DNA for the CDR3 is TGTGCCAGCAGCCCGAGTAGTGCTGGGAACACTGAAGCTTTCTTT. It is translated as CASSPSSAGNTEAFF.

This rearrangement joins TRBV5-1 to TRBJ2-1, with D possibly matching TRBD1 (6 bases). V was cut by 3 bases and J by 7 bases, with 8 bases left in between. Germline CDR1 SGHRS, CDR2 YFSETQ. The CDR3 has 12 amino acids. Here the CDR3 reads CASSSGVNEQFF. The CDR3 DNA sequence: TGCGCCAGCAGCTCAGGGGTTAATGAGCAGTTCTTC.

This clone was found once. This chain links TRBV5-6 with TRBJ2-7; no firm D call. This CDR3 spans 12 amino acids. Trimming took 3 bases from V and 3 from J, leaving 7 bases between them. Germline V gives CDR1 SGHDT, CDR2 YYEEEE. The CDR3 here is CASSSFLYEQYF. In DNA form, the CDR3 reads TGTGCCAGCAGCTCCTTCCTCTACGAGCAGTACTTC.